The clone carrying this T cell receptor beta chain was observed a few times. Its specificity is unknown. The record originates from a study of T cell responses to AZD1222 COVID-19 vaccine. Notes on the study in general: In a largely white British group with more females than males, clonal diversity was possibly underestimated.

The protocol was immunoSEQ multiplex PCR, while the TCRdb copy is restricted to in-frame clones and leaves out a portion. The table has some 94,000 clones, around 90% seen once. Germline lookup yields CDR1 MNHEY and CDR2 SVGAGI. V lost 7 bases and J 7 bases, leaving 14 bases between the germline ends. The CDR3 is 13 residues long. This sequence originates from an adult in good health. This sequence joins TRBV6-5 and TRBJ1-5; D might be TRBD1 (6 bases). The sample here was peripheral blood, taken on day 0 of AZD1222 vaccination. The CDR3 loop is CASKGGGNQPQHF. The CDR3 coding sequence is TGTGCCAGCAAAGGGGGGGGGAACCAGCCCCAGCATTTT.